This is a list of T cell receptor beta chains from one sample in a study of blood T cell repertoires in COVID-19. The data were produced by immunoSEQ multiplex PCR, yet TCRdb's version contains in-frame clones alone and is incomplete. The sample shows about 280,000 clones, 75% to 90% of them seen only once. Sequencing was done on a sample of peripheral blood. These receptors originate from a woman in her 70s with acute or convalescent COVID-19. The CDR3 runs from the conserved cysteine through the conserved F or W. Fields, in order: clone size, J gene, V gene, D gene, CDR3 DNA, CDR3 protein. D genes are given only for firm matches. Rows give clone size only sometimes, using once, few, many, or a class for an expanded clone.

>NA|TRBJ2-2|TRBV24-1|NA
TGTGCCACCAATAGCGATCAGACCGGGGAGCTGTTTTTT
CATNSDQTGELFF
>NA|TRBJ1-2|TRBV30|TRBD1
TGTGCCTGGAACGACAGGGGGAAAGGCTACACCTTC
CAWNDRGKGYTF
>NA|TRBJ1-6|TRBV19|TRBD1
TGTGCCAGTAGTATAGGGGGACAGGGGTCTCCCCTCCACTTT
CASSIGGQGSPLHF
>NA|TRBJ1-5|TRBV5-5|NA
TGTGCCAGCAGCTTAGGACAGCAAAATCAGCCCCAGCATTTT
CASSLGQQNQPQHF
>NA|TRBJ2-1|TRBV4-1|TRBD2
TGCGCCAGCAGCCAAATTCGCCTAGCGGGGGTTAATGAGCAGTTCTTC
CASSQIRLAGVNEQFF
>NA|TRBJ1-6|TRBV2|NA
TGTGCCAGCAACAGGGATTCACCCCTCCACTTT
CASNRDSPLHF
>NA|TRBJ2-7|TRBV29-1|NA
TGCAGCGTTGTCGGAGGGGGCAGCTCCTACGAGCAGTACTTC
CSVVGGGSSYEQYF
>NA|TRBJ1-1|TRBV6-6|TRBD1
TGTGCCAGCAGCCCCGGACAGGGGATCACTGAAGCTTTCTTT
CASSPGQGITEAFF
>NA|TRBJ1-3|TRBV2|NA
TGTGCCAGCAGTGTCAACACCCCTGGAAACACCATATATTTT
CASSVNTPGNTIYF
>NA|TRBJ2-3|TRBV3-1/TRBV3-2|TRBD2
TGTGCCAGCAGCCTAAGCGGGCGGGGGGGCACAGATACGCAGTATTTT
CASSLSGRGGTDTQYF
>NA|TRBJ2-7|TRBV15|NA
TGTGCCACCAGCAGCGGGTCCGACTACGAGCAGTACTTC
CATSSGSDYEQYF
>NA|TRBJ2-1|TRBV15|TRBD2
TGTGCCACCAGCAGTCAGCGGGGTGGTGAGCAGTTCTTC
CATSSQRGGEQFF
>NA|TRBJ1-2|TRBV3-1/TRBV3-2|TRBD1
TGTGCCAGCAGCCTCGGACAGGGGGGCTACACCTTC
CASSLGQGGYTF
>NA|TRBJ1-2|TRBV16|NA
TGTGCCAGCTCCCGGGATTTAAGTTATGGCTACACCTTC
CASSRDLSYGYTF
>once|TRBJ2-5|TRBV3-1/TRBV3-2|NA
TGTGCCAGCAGCCAAGAGGGCGGGTCCGGGGAGACCCAGTACTTC
CASSQEGGSGETQYF
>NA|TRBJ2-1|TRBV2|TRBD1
TGTGCCAGCAGCGGACAGGGACGGGAGCAGTTCTTC
CASSGQGREQFF
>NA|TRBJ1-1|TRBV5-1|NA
TGCGCCAGCAGCGGACAGCTGAACACTGAAGCTTTCTTT
CASSGQLNTEAFF
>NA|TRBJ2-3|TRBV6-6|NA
TGTGCCAGCAGTTATTCCATCGGAGGCACAGATACGCAGTATTTT
CASSYSIGGTDTQYF
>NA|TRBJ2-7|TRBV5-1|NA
TGCGCCAGCAGCTTGGGACAAAAAGCCTACGAGCAGTACTTC
CASSLGQKAYEQYF
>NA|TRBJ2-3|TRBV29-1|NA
TGCAGCGTTGAATTAGGGGGCACAGATACGCAGTATTTT
CSVELGGTDTQYF
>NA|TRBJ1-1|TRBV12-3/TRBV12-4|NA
TGTGCCTGTTACAGGGTCGGGAACACTGAAGCTTTCTTT
CACYRVGNTEAFF
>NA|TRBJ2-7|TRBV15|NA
TGTGCCACCAGCAGAGATGTAGGAGGGCGGAACGAGCAGTACTTC
CATSRDVGGRNEQYF
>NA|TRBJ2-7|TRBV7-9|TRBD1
TGTGCCAGCAGCATCTCCGGGACAGGGAAGTACGAGCAGTACTTC
CASSISGTGKYEQYF
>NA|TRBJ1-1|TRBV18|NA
TGTGCCAGCTCACCTTCGAGCACTGAAGCTTTCTTT
CASSPSSTEAFF
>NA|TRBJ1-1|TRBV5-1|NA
TGCGCCAGCAGAAAGCCCGGACAGAACACTGAAGCTTTCTTT
CASRKPGQNTEAFF
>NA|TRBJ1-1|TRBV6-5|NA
TGTGCCAGCAGTTCCCCCCCGGGGAACACTGAAGCTTTCTTT
CASSSPPGNTEAFF
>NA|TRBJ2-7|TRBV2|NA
TGTGCCAGCACGGCAGGGGCGCACTACGAGCAGTACTTC
CASTAGAHYEQYF
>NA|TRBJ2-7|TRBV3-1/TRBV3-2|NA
TGTGCCAGCAGCCAAGACGTGAGTAGCGGCTACGAGCAGTACTTC
CASSQDVSSGYEQYF
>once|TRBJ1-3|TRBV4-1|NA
TGCGCCAGCAGCCTCACCGGGACACCTGGAAACACCATATATTTT
CASSLTGTPGNTIYF
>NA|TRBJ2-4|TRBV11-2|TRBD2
TGTGCCAGCAGGGCCGGACTAGCTAAAAACATTCAGTACTTC
CASRAGLAKNIQYF
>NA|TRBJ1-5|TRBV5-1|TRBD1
TGCGCCAGCAGCGTGACGGGACAGCACAATCAGCCCCAGCATTTT
CASSVTGQHNQPQHF
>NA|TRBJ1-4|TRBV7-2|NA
TGTGCCAGCAGCTTAGGACAGAGTGAAAAACTGTTTTTT
CASSLGQSEKLFF
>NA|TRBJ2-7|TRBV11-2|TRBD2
TGTGCCAGCAGCCGGACTAGCGGGGGTACCTACGAGCAGTACTTC
CASSRTSGGTYEQYF
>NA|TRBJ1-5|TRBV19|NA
TGTGCCAGTAGCATGGACAGTTCCAATCAGCCCCAGCATTTT
CASSMDSSNQPQHF
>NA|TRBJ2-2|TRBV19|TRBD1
TGTGCCAGTTACCCGGACAGGGGGCTTCGGACCGGGGAGCTGTTTTTT
CASYPDRGLRTGELFF
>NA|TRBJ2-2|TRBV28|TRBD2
TGTGCCAGCAGTAGCGGGGGAGGGGTCACCGGGGAGCTGTTTTTT
CASSSGGGVTGELFF
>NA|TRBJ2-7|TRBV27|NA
TGTGCCAGCAGTTTGATAGGGGGTTACGAGCAGTACTTC
CASSLIGGYEQYF
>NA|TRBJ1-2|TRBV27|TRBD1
TGTGCCAGCAGTCCGGACAGGGTGTATGGCTACACCTTC
CASSPDRVYGYTF
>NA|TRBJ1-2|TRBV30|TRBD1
TGTGTCGGCCGCGGGACAGGGGATGGCTACACCTTC
CVGRGTGDGYTF
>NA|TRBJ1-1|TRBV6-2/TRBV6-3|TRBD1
TGTGCCAGCAGTACGCAGGACAGGGTGCGAAATTTTGAAGCTTTCTTT
CASSTQDRVRNFEAFF
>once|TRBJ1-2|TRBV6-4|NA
TGTGCCAGCAGTGATGGCTCTGGCTATGGCTACACCTTC
CASSDGSGYGYTF